The 27 T cell receptor beta chains listed next were all sequenced from one sample in a study of type 1 and type 2 diabetes patients. The PCR template was genomic DNA. The TCR beta CDR3 region was amplified using 30 forward and 13 reverse primers. TCRdb re-called the multiplex PCR reads with MiXCR, one entry per CDR3 protein. The sample records under 300,000 distinct CDR3 sequences, more than 40% being singletons. What was sequenced was peripheral blood mononuclear cells (PBMCs). The source is a man aged 18 to 30 with type 2 diabetes.

The chain joins TRBV25-1 to TRBJ2-3; D is uncertain. CDR1 is MGHDK, CDR2 SYGVNS, per germline. The CDR3 is made up of 10 amino acids. The ends were cut back, 8 bases at V and 4 bases at J, with 4 bases in the middle. DNA for the CDR3: TGTGCCAGCCAAGCAGATACGCAGTATTTT. Translated: CASQADTQYF.

This sequence joins TRBV2 and TRBJ1-5; unclear D gene. The CDR3 extends over 13 amino acids. Trimming cost V 2 bases and J 8 bases, with 10 bases left between them. Germline V lookup: CDR1 SNHLY, CDR2 FYNNEI. This chain's CDR3 is CASSETRAEPQHF. As DNA, the CDR3 is TGTGCCAGCAGTGAAACGAGGGCTGAGCCCCAGCATTTT.

This clonotype turned up a few times. The chain uses TRBV5-1 and TRBJ1-5, with D possibly TRBD1 on 5 matching bases. Per germline, CDR1 SGHRS and CDR2 YFSETQ. Between the trimmed V and J ends, which lost 0 bases and 4 bases, there was a span of 11 bases. The CDR3 consists of 15 residues. This chain's CDR3 is CASSLGGRENQPQHF. CDR3 in DNA: TGCGCCAGCAGCTTGGGGGGCAGGGAAAATCAGCCCCAGCATTTT. Drawing the rest from reference TRBV5-1 and TRBJ1-5, the complete variable domain is KAGVTQTPRYLIKTRGQQVTLSCSPISGHRSVSWYQQTPGQGLQFLFEYFSETQRNKGNFPGRFSGRQFSNSRSEMNVSTLELGDSALYLCASSLGGRENQPQHFGDGTRLSIL.

This chain joins TRBV4-1 and TRBJ1-5; 7 nucleotides align to TRBD1. Germline V CDR1 and CDR2: MGHRA, YSYEKL. The V gene end was trimmed by 5 bases and the J gene end by 0 bases; junction bases not matched to a gene: 4. The CDR3 totals 15 residues. The CDR3 region has the DNA TGCGCCAGCAGCGATGGGACAGATAGCAATCAGCCCCAGCATTTT. Translating it yields CASSDGTDSNQPQHF.

V usage is TRBV11-2 and J usage is TRBJ1-1, with unresolved D. Trimming took 5 bases from V and 0 from J, leaving 16 bases between them. Germline V gene lookup returns CDR1 SGHAT and CDR2 FQNNGV. The CDR3 covers 16 residues. CDR3 loop: CASSAEYSTMNTEAFF. The CDR3 DNA sequence: TGTGCCAGCAGCGCCGAGTACAGCACCATGAACACTGAAGCTTTCTTT.

This clonotype came up a few times. The V and J genes are TRBV10-2 and TRBJ2-7; a possible D gene is TRBD2 (5 bases). Per germline, CDR1 WSHSY and CDR2 SAAADI. The CDR3 is made up of 14 amino acids. The V end was cut by 3 bases, the J end by 5 bases, with 14 bases between. Here the CDR3 DNA reads TGCGCCAGCAGTGATGTCGGGAATCGTCACGAGCAGTACTTC. Translating gives CASSDVGNRHEQYF.

The V call is TRBV11-2, the J call TRBJ2-5; 7 nucleotides agree with TRBD2. Germline CDR1 and CDR2: SGHAT and FQNNGV. This CDR3 contains 18 residues. After removal of 5 bases from V and 5 bases from J, the junction contained 20 bases not matched to a gene. CDR3 nucleotides: TGTGCCAGCAGCCCCCTTCCCGGCCAGTCTCCCGGGGGGGAGACCCAGTACTTC. Translating gives CASSPLPGQSPGGETQYF.

The chain is built from TRBV7-6 and TRBJ2-7, with D perhaps matching TRBD2 (7 bases). V dropped 3 bases and J dropped 5 bases, with 23 bases sitting between them. The CDR3 has 17 residues. Germline V gene sequence: CDR1 SGHVS, CDR2 FNYEAQ. CDR3 bases: TGTGCCAGCAGCTTTGGGGGCGGGGGCAGGGACTTCCACGAGCAGTACTTC. It is translated as CASSFGGGGRDFHEQYF.

The rearrangement joins TRBV19 to TRBJ1-4; 10 nucleotides agree with TRBD1. The CDR3 consists of 15 residues. V shed 9 bases and J 7 bases; nucleotides not matched to a gene: 11. Germline-derived CDR1 and CDR2 are LNHDA and SQIVND (reference sequence). The CDR3 DNA reads TGTGCCAGCACCATCGCCGGGACAGGGGTTGAAAAACTGTTTTTT. Protein product: CASTIAGTGVEKLFF.

The gene calls are TRBV24-1 and TRBJ2-7; the D gene is possibly TRBD2 (6 bases). Trimming removed 8 bases at V and 5 bases at J, with 9 bases between. The CDR3 contains 11 residues. Germline CDR1 and CDR2: KGHDR and SFDVKD. CDR3 residues: CATKGGDEQYF. CDR3 DNA: TGTGCCACCAAGGGCGGGGACGAGCAGTACTTC.

The chain recombines TRBV5-8 with TRBJ2-5, with D unclear. Germline V lookup: CDR1 SGHTS, CDR2 YDEGEE. The V and J ends lost 4 bases and 1 base respectively, with 11 bases between them. The CDR3 is 14 amino acids. The CDR3 spells CASSPYQGQETQYF. DNA for the CDR3: TGTGCCAGCAGCCCGTACCAAGGCCAAGAGACCCAGTACTTC.

The chain joins TRBV19 to TRBJ2-3; either TRBD1 or TRBD2 may supply D (5 bases each). The CDR3 spans 15 residues. Germline CDR1 LNHDA, CDR2 SQIVND (reference sequence). V was pared by 4 bases and J by 2 bases, with 13 bases between. The CDR3 DNA sequence: TGTGCCAGTAGTAGCCCCGGGACCTACACAGATACGCAGTATTTT. As protein: CASSSPGTYTDTQYF.

This chain links TRBV6-1 with TRBJ2-7; D might be TRBD1 (5 bases). Germline V gives CDR1 MNHNS, CDR2 SASEGT. The CDR3 length is 16 residues. Trimming shortened V by 7 bases and J by 0 bases, and 19 bases separated the two germline ends. The CDR3 reads CASKPLFTGASYEQYF. The CDR3 DNA reads as TGTGCCAGCAAGCCCCTTTTCACAGGCGCCTCCTACGAGCAGTACTTC.

This sequence joins TRBV7-9 and TRBJ2-1; 8 bases align to TRBD2. This CDR3 has 15 residues. Germline CDR1 is SEHNR and CDR2 is FQNEAQ (reference sequence). Germline trimming cut 11 bases from V and 10 bases from J; bases unmatched to any gene: 19. Here the CDR3 DNA reads TGTGCCTGGGACTCCTTAGCGGGGCCTATTCGGGAGCAGTTCTTC. This sequence encodes CAWDSLAGPIREQFF.

In regard to this clonotype: A much larger clone sits a single nucleotide away, making a read error possible. CDR3: CASRDRATGELFF. The CDR3 DNA reads TGTGCCAGCAGGGACAGGGCCACCGGGGAGCTGTTTTTT. This rearrangement joins TRBV27 to TRBJ2-2, with 8 positions matching TRBD1. The CDR3 loop spans 13 amino acids. The ends lost 6 bases at V and 4 bases at J; junction bases unmatched: 1. Per the germline V gene, CDR1 is MNHEY and CDR2 is SMNVEV (reference sequence).

This clonotype was counted once. This sequence joins TRBV14 and TRBJ2-7; the D gene could be TRBD1 or TRBD2 (5 bases each). V lost 3 bases and J lost 7, with 13 bases in between. This CDR3 comprises 13 residues. Germline CDR1 SGHDN, CDR2 FVKESK. In DNA, the CDR3 is TGTGCCAGCAGCCAGGGACGGTCGGCTGAGCAGTACTTC. This translates into CASSQGRSAEQYF.

To note about this clonotype: Relative to the germline gene, one junction end is altered; a read error may explain this. The CDR3 DNA sequence: TGCGCCAGCAGTGAGATTGCAGGGAGGGCATCTTTT. Residues: CASSEIAGRASF. The chain uses TRBV19 and TRBJ1-4, with TRBD1 as a possible D gene (5 bases). Germline CDR1 and CDR2: LNHDA and SQIVND (reference sequence). The CDR3 totals 12 residues.

The V call is TRBV12-3 or TRBV12-4, the J call TRBJ1-2; D perhaps matches TRBD1 (6 bases). Trimming removed 3 bases from V and 3 bases from J, with 8 bases in between. The CDR3 totals 13 residues. The CDR3 DNA is TGTGCCAGCAGTTTTAGGACAGACTATGGCTACACCTTC. Its protein is CASSFRTDYGYTF.

V gene TRBV19 combines with J gene TRBJ2-1, with 11 bases identical to TRBD2. V shed 4 bases, J shed 8 bases, and the junction held 16 bases outside the gene matches. This CDR3 comprises 18 residues. CDR1 and CDR2 (germline): LNHDA, SQIVND (reference sequence). The CDR3: CASSNHPLAGGTSDEQFF. CDR3 nucleotide sequence: TGTGCCAGTAGTAACCACCCCCTAGCGGGAGGAACCTCCGATGAGCAGTTCTTC.

This clonotype was detected a few times. The chain recombines TRBV28 with TRBJ2-7; 9 nucleotides agree with TRBD1. The germline V gene has CDR1 MDHEN and CDR2 SYDVKM. Unmatched junction bases numbered 7, after V lost 5 bases and J lost 8 bases. The CDR3 is 13 amino acids. Here the CDR3 reads CASSPEQGAKQYF. The CDR3 DNA follows: TGTGCCAGCAGTCCCGAACAGGGGGCGAAGCAGTACTTC.

The J gene is TRBJ1-2, the V gene TRBV14; 7 bases fit TRBD1. In germline, CDR1 is SGHDN, CDR2 FVKESK. The ends lost 2 bases at V and 8 bases at J; junction bases unmatched: 14. CDR3 size: 16 residues. The CDR3 here is CASSQSWDSRLSGYTF. CDR3 DNA: TGTGCCAGCAGCCAATCCTGGGACAGTAGGCTGTCGGGCTACACCTTC.

The chain has TRBV15 and TRBJ1-5, with D unclear. Germline assignment: CDR1 LNHNV and CDR2 YYDKDF (reference sequence). V shed 1 base and J shed 0 bases, with 1 base lying between them. The length of the CDR3 is 13 residues. The CDR3 loop is CATSRVSNQPQHF. In DNA, the CDR3 is TGTGCCACCAGCAGAGTTAGCAATCAGCCCCAGCATTTT.

The chain has TRBV6-1 and TRBJ2-1; TRBD1 matches at 9 bases. Trimming removed 2 bases from V and 5 bases from J; junction bases left unmatched: 13. The CDR3 contains 18 residues. Germline CDR1 reads MNHNS; CDR2 reads SASEGT. In DNA form, the CDR3 reads TGTGCCAGCAGTGAATACCCAACCGGGACAGGGTTGCACAATGAGCAGTTCTTC. Residues: CASSEYPTGTGLHNEQFF.

Only one count was recorded for this clonotype. V gene TRBV2 combines with J gene TRBJ1-2; D not resolved. The CDR3 sequence is 15 residues long. Per the germline V gene, CDR1 is SNHLY and CDR2 is FYNNEI. V gave up 3 bases and J gave up 1 base, with 12 bases separating them. CDR3 sequence (DNA): TGTGCCAGCAGTGATTTCGAGGGTGTTAACTATGGCTACACCTTC. Translated: CASSDFEGVNYGYTF.

This clonotype was seen many times. The chain employs TRBV20-1 and TRBJ2-2; D call uncertain. Trimming removed 6 bases at V and 3 bases at J, with 2 bases between. The CDR3 spans 10 residues. Germline V CDR1 and CDR2: DFQATT, SNEGSKA (reference sequence). The DNA of the CDR3 is TGCAGTGCCTACACCGGGGAGCTGTTTTTT. This codes for CSAYTGELFF.

This clonotype has a handful of counts. This chain connects TRBV13 to TRBJ1-6, with TRBD1 as a possible D gene (6 bases). Germline V gene data show CDR1 as PRHDT and CDR2 as FYEKMQ (reference sequence). The germline V and J ends were trimmed by 4 bases and 5 bases, with 12 bases remaining between them. The CDR3 is made up of 15 amino acids. The CDR3 DNA is TGTGCCAGCAGCTCCGACAGGACTGATAATTCACCCCTCCACTTT. Protein sequence: CASSSDRTDNSPLHF. The whole variable domain, remainder taken from reference TRBV13 and TRBJ1-6, is AAGVIQSPRHLIKEKRETATLKCYPIPRHDTVYWYQQGPGQDPQFLISFYEKMQSDKGSIPDRFSAQQFSDYHSELNMSSLELGDSALYFCASSSDRTDNSPLHFGNGTRLTVT.

About this clonotype: One end of the junction is discordant with germline, which a read error may explain. CDR3 DNA: TGTGCCAGCAGTGAGGACAGGGGGAGTAGTTACGAGCAGTACTTC. Amino acid sequence: CASSEDRGSSYEQYF. The chain is built from TRBV10-3 and TRBJ2-7; TRBD1 matches 10 bases. CDR3 length equals 15 residues. Per germline, CDR1 ENHRY and CDR2 SYGVKD.